This T cell receptor (beta chain) was recorded in a study of T-cell reconstitution after alpha-beta-depleted transplantation in children. Study-level points and caveats: Surviving recipient T cells and thymic progenitors accounted for the high day-60 TCRbeta diversity observed in some patients. T-cell counts and diversity at one year post-transplant came mainly from newly produced T cells. Reportedly, roughly two months post-transplant, alpha-beta T cells arose from several hundred expanded graft clones.

This clonotype occurred many times. Its antigen is unidentified. The V and J ends lost 1 base and 0 bases respectively, with 9 bases between them. CDR3 length: 15 residues. Germline lookup yields CDR1 LGHNA and CDR2 YSLEER. This sample's TCRbeta library carried unique molecular identifier barcodes. One entry per CDR3 protein, called by TCRdb with MiXCR from the PCR reads. This sample carries hundreds of thousands of distinct CDR3 sequences, approximately 8% of them seen once, and the ten largest clones take approximately 6.3%. This sample comprised PBMCs, mostly from graft donor cells, obtained 180 days after TCRalphabeta/CD19-depleted stem cell transplant. This sequence originates from a male patient aged 10 to 17 who had a stem cell transplant for acute lymphoblastic leukemia, so the T cells may come from the graft donor. V and J are TRBV4-3 and TRBJ1-1, with D maybe TRBD1 (6 bases). CDR3 amino acids: CASSQGAGVNTEAFF. CDR3 nucleotide sequence: TGCGCCAGCAGCCAAGGTGCAGGGGTGAACACTGAAGCTTTCTTT.